This is a list of T cell receptor beta chains from one sample in a study of blood T cell repertoires in COVID-19. Only in-frame clones appear in the TCRdb table, and some are missing; sequencing was by immunoSEQ multiplex PCR. The data hold about 230,000 clones, with over 75% observed a single time. Sequencing was performed on peripheral blood. The origin of the receptors is a man in his forties or fifties with COVID-19, enrolled during active disease. CDR3s include the opening cysteine and the closing phenylalanine or tryptophan.

V gene | CDR3 protein
TRBV20-1 | CSASSLQRDQETQYF
TRBV3-1/TRBV3-2 | CASRRGSYTGELFF
TRBV7-3 | CASSLHRDTPSNQPQHF
TRBV4-3 | CASSGQAGGRTDTQYF
TRBV7-9 | CASSPAEGAGTEAFF
TRBV19 | CASSHSSANTGELFF
TRBV30 | CAWTKRQGNQPQHF
TRBV19 | CASSAKQGSRADTQYF
TRBV28 | CAPPVARGDGNIQYF
TRBV6-5 | CASITGGAGGYTF
TRBV7-9 | CASSSSRSSYEQYF
TRBV12-3/TRBV12-4 | CASSPGVYEQYF
TRBV5-4 | CASSLAKGSNYGYTF
TRBV7-8 | CASSLGLAFEQFF
TRBV7-2 | CASSLVGGANNEQFF
TRBV10-2 | CASSGADFNGYTF
TRBV5-1 | CASSSRDREREQYF
TRBV3-1/TRBV3-2 | CASSQVGINQPQHF
TRBV6-5 | CASSYSIGRGDHGYTF
TRBV7-3 | CASSLIGCGGQPQHF
TRBV18 | CASSPPGTGAGYTF
TRBV6-1 | CASSEFSLATKNIQYF
TRBV6-5 | CASSYSGREQPQHF
TRBV9 | CASSVALGTEAFF
TRBV16 | CASSPSTNTEAFF
TRBV2 | CASRRQGGEKLFF
TRBV7-9 | CASSLLEGASEKLFF
TRBV7-6 | CASSLGQSSYEQYF
TRBV7-6 | CASSLAPPGQRGLITEAFF
TRBV14 | CASSRSNYGYTF
TRBV2 | CASSDLAGGYEQFF
TRBV6-6 | CASSPAGWARYEQYF
TRBV5-1 | CASSLAGVQETQYF
TRBV5-4 | CASSLAGQGALEQYF
TRBV27 | CASRLTSRNNEQFF
TRBV18 | CASSPGQGRNTEAFF
TRBV7-6 | CASSNGQAPGNTIYF
TRBV27 | CASRTGAAGYTF
TRBV7-9 | CASSLGLAGSGDTQYF
TRBV7-3 | CASSLGTSTDTQYF
TRBV2 | CASGTASNSPLHF
TRBV7-2 | CASSSNVPSVTGELFF
TRBV6-5 | CASSLLAGGPDTQYF
TRBV11-2 | CASSLKRISSYEQYF
TRBV9 | CASSRGGGGRNSPLHF
TRBV7-9 | CASSGGGGSYEQYF
TRBV2 | CASRAGGSGYTF
TRBV30 | CAWSLGTGEQPQHF